Listed below are T cell receptor beta chains from one sample, sequenced in a study of T cell repertoires in cytomegalovirus infection. These receptors' targets are unknown. TCRdb passed the reads through MiXCR, listing each CDR3 protein once. Of hundreds of thousands of distinct CDR3 sequences in the sample, about 33% were seen once. Sequenced material: cultured PBMCs, taken from culture after CMV antigen stimulation. The receptor source for this set is a human donor in good health (CMV status not recorded). Some clones in this sample may be carry-over from other donors' samples. The CDR3 runs from the conserved cysteine through the conserved F or W.

V: TRBV2
J: TRBJ2-1
CDR3: CASSESTSGGYNEQFF

V: TRBV6-6
J: TRBJ2-3
CDR3: CASSSSRDTQYF

V: TRBV7-9
J: TRBJ2-5
CDR3: CASSYLTRLEGKETQYF

V: TRBV19
J: TRBJ1-5
CDR3: CASLDGIYSNQPQHF

V: TRBV7-8
J: TRBJ1-5
CDR3: CASSPPGTGLGQPQHF

V: TRBV7-4
J: TRBJ1-1
CDR3: CASSFRGVNNEAFF

V: TRBV24-1
J: TRBJ2-7
CDR3: CATSDFRDSRYEQYF

V: TRBV6-5
J: TRBJ2-7
CDR3: CASSSPRRQSNLSSYEQYF

V: TRBV5-6
J: TRBJ2-3
CDR3: CASSAGRQDTQYF

V: TRBV7-2
J: TRBJ1-3
CDR3: CASSFQGPGGNTIYF

V: TRBV6-2/TRBV6-3
J: TRBJ1-1
CDR3: CASSYSATGLNTEAFF

V: TRBV6-6
J: TRBJ2-3
CDR3: CASRPLGLTDTQYF

V: TRBV7-6
J: TRBJ2-5
CDR3: CASSRGGPAETQYF

V: TRBV12-3/TRBV12-4
J: TRBJ2-2
CDR3: CASSLRGQGRTGELFF

V: TRBV6-6
J: TRBJ1-1
CDR3: CASSYSITSATEAFF